Sequencing of this T cell receptor beta chain was carried out in a study of PD-1 blockade in mismatch repair-deficient tumors. Overall study: Enrolled about 2012-2016, patients had progressing, pretreated mismatch repair-deficient cancers of around 12 types.

Some clones are missing from TCRdb's copy, which holds only in-frame ones; the method was immunoSEQ multiplex PCR. This table holds some 27,000 clones, about 88% found once. Every patient had mismatch repair deficiency by PCR or immunohistochemistry. TCRs were sequenced from three patients responding to pembrolizumab. The CDR3 has 14 amino acids. The germline V gene has CDR1 SGHRS and CDR2 YFSETQ. V was clipped by 4 bases and J by 7 bases, with 15 bases between them. The TCR was taken from an adult with mismatch repair-deficient cancer. Sequences were derived from PBMCs, sampled before pembrolizumab treatment. The V and J genes are TRBV5-1 and TRBJ1-5; maybe TRBD1 (6 bases). The DNA for the CDR3 is TGCGCCAGCAGCCTTCAGGCAGGGGACCAGCCCCAGCATTTT. This translates into CASSLQAGDQPQHF.